The entry below gives a single TCR beta chain sequence along with its context. Its antigen is currently unknown. Germline CDR1 reads SQVTM; CDR2 reads ANQGSEA. The CDR3 extends over 15 amino acids. The V segment lost 7 bases and the J segment 5 bases; nucleotides outside the gene matches: 11. The sample is drawn from a study of shared clonotypes between healthy human individuals. Whole-study context: Donors had three CD4 naive, three CD4 memory, two CD8 naive and one CD8 memory plate apiece. Study findings and constraints: Sorted-subset sequencing, rarefaction showed, was incomplete despite large depth.

Repertoires were generated with immunoSEQ multiplex PCR, while TCRdb's copy carries only in-frame clones and drops some. There are 1,500,000 or so clones in the sample; 95% to 97% occur only once, and more than 0.9% lies in the top ten. This sequence originates from a man aged 25 to 40 in good health. The chain links TRBV29-1 to TRBJ2-1, with TRBD1 matching 10 bases. Sequences were obtained from naive CD4+ T cells sorted from blood. As for subset: CD45RA+ positively selected. For the CDR3, the DNA is TGCAGCGCGCCAAGGGACAGGGGCCTAGACAATGAGCAGTTCTTC. Its protein is CSAPRDRGLDNEQFF.